The rows below give T cell receptor beta chains drawn from one sample of a study of sequential checkpoint blockade in melanoma. Clones were read by immunoSEQ multiplex PCR, and TCRdb kept only the in-frame ones, dropping some. This table holds 34,000 or so clones, around 82% found once. Sequencing was performed on CD8+ T cells sorted from blood (inferred from file names), taken from a patient given nivolumab and ipilimumab in sequence. These receptors came from a human donor with melanoma. Each CDR3 is given with its conserved first and last residue. D genes are given only for firm matches. Clone size is given for some rows only: seen once, a few or many times, or a class if the clone is expanded.

v_call: TRBV9; d_call: -; j_call: TRBJ2-2; clone_size: -; cdr3_nt: TGTGCCAGCAGCACCCCAACGGGGTCCCCCCGCGGGGAGCTGTTTTTT; cdr3_aa: CASSTPTGSPRGELFF
v_call: TRBV10-3; d_call: TRBD2; j_call: TRBJ2-2; clone_size: -; cdr3_nt: TGTGCCATCAGAGTGGAAAGCGGGGGGGCCGGCGGGGAGCTGTTTTTT; cdr3_aa: CAIRVESGGAGGELFF
v_call: TRBV7-9; d_call: -; j_call: TRBJ1-1; clone_size: -; cdr3_nt: TGTGCCAGCAGCGAGGGACAAGAAGCTTTCTTT; cdr3_aa: CASSEGQEAFF
v_call: TRBV4-3; d_call: -; j_call: TRBJ2-1; clone_size: -; cdr3_nt: TGCGCCAGCAGCCAAGCCCGACAGGGAGGCAATGAGCAGTTCTTC; cdr3_aa: CASSQARQGGNEQFF
v_call: TRBV27; d_call: TRBD1; j_call: TRBJ1-1; clone_size: -; cdr3_nt: TGTGCCAGCAGTTTATCGCCCGGGACAGGGCGGGGGAACACTGAAGCTTTCTTT; cdr3_aa: CASSLSPGTGRGNTEAFF
v_call: TRBV9; d_call: -; j_call: TRBJ1-5; clone_size: -; cdr3_nt: TGTGCCAGCAGCGTCGATCAGCCCCAGCATTTT; cdr3_aa: CASSVDQPQHF
v_call: TRBV19; d_call: TRBD1; j_call: TRBJ1-1; clone_size: -; cdr3_nt: TGTGCCAGTAGACTCGACAGGGATGCTGAAGCTTTCTTT; cdr3_aa: CASRLDRDAEAFF
v_call: TRBV27; d_call: TRBD1; j_call: TRBJ2-7; clone_size: once; cdr3_nt: TGTGCCAGCAGTTTAAGGGGGCCGAGCTCCTACGAGCAGTACTTC; cdr3_aa: CASSLRGPSSYEQYF
v_call: TRBV27; d_call: -; j_call: TRBJ2-1; clone_size: -; cdr3_nt: TGTGCCAGCAGTTTTACGGAGAACAATGAGCAGTTCTTC; cdr3_aa: CASSFTENNEQFF
v_call: TRBV7-3; d_call: -; j_call: TRBJ2-5; clone_size: -; cdr3_nt: TGTGCCAGCAGCTTAGGCTCTAGGGCAGGGCAAGAGACCCAGTACTTC; cdr3_aa: CASSLGSRAGQETQYF
v_call: TRBV5-1; d_call: TRBD2; j_call: TRBJ2-2; clone_size: -; cdr3_nt: TGCGCCAGCAGCTTTTCGGCTAGCGGGGATACCGGGGAGCTGTTTTTT; cdr3_aa: CASSFSASGDTGELFF
v_call: TRBV19; d_call: TRBD1; j_call: TRBJ2-4; clone_size: once; cdr3_nt: TGTGCCAGTAGTATTTTGTACAGGGGAATTCCATTAGCCAAAAACATTCAGTACTTC; cdr3_aa: CASSILYRGIPLAKNIQYF
v_call: TRBV4-3; d_call: -; j_call: TRBJ1-2; clone_size: -; cdr3_nt: TGCGCCAGCAGCCAAGATGAGAGGGATCACTATGGCTACACCTTC; cdr3_aa: CASSQDERDHYGYTF
v_call: TRBV5-6; d_call: -; j_call: TRBJ1-6; clone_size: -; cdr3_nt: TGTGCCAGCAGCCCAAGACTGAGGTCCTATAATTCACCCCTCCACTTT; cdr3_aa: CASSPRLRSYNSPLHF
v_call: TRBV7-2; d_call: TRBD2; j_call: TRBJ2-7; clone_size: -; cdr3_nt: TGTGCCAGCACCGGGAGGGCCACTCCCTACGAGCAGTACTTC; cdr3_aa: CASTGRATPYEQYF
v_call: TRBV9; d_call: TRBD2; j_call: TRBJ2-5; clone_size: -; cdr3_nt: TGTGCCAGCAGCTACAGCGGGGGGAGCGGGGTCCAGTACTTC; cdr3_aa: CASSYSGGSGVQYF
v_call: TRBV6-5; d_call: -; j_call: TRBJ1-1; clone_size: -; cdr3_nt: TGTGCCAGCAGTTATCATTCGAGGGGGACTGAAGCTTTCTTT; cdr3_aa: CASSYHSRGTEAFF
v_call: TRBV2; d_call: TRBD2; j_call: TRBJ2-7; clone_size: -; cdr3_nt: TGTGCCAGCAGTGAGCTAGCGGGTTACTCCTACGAGCAGTACTTC; cdr3_aa: CASSELAGYSYEQYF
v_call: TRBV5-4; d_call: TRBD2; j_call: TRBJ2-3; clone_size: -; cdr3_nt: TGTGCCAGCAGTGGTGAGAACTTGGCGGGAGATCTGGATACGCAGTATTTT; cdr3_aa: CASSGENLAGDLDTQYF
v_call: TRBV5-8; d_call: -; j_call: TRBJ1-5; clone_size: -; cdr3_nt: TGTGCCAGCAGCTTCTGGGCAGGGGAGATAGGACAGCCCCAGCATTTT; cdr3_aa: CASSFWAGEIGQPQHF
v_call: TRBV19; d_call: -; j_call: TRBJ1-5; clone_size: few; cdr3_nt: TGTGCCAGTAGTATAGATTCAGACACACCCAATCAGCCCCAGCATTTT; cdr3_aa: CASSIDSDTPNQPQHF
v_call: TRBV4-3; d_call: TRBD1; j_call: TRBJ1-1; clone_size: -; cdr3_nt: TGCGCCAGCAGCCCGGACAGGGGAGTTGGCACTGAAGCTTTCTTT; cdr3_aa: CASSPDRGVGTEAFF
v_call: TRBV15; d_call: TRBD1; j_call: TRBJ1-2; clone_size: -; cdr3_nt: TGTGCCACCAGCAGAGAATACAGGGGAAGGGCTAATGGCTACACCTTC; cdr3_aa: CATSREYRGRANGYTF
v_call: TRBV28; d_call: TRBD1; j_call: TRBJ2-5; clone_size: -; cdr3_nt: TGTGCCAGCTGTAGGGGGCGAGTGAGACGACAAGAGACCCAGTACTTC; cdr3_aa: CASCRGRVRRQETQYF
v_call: TRBV14; d_call: -; j_call: TRBJ2-1; clone_size: -; cdr3_nt: TGTGCCAGCAGCCCACTGAGGAATGAGCAGTTCTTC; cdr3_aa: CASSPLRNEQFF
v_call: TRBV28; d_call: -; j_call: TRBJ2-5; clone_size: -; cdr3_nt: TGTGCCAGCAGTTTAAGGATCGGGGGAGTTGGGGAGACCCAGTACTTC; cdr3_aa: CASSLRIGGVGETQYF
v_call: TRBV5-6; d_call: TRBD1; j_call: TRBJ1-5; clone_size: -; cdr3_nt: TGTGCCAGCAGCAAGGGACAGGCGATCAATCAGCCCCAGCATTTT; cdr3_aa: CASSKGQAINQPQHF
v_call: TRBV7-9; d_call: TRBD2; j_call: TRBJ2-1; clone_size: -; cdr3_nt: TGTGCCAGCAGCTTGACCTCCGGGGGGAATGAGCAGTTCTTC; cdr3_aa: CASSLTSGGNEQFF
v_call: TRBV27; d_call: -; j_call: TRBJ1-1; clone_size: -; cdr3_nt: TGTGCCAGCAGCCCGGCGGGGGGGAACACTGAAGCTTTCTTT; cdr3_aa: CASSPAGGNTEAFF
v_call: TRBV30; d_call: -; j_call: TRBJ2-5; clone_size: -; cdr3_nt: TGTGCCTCCTCAGGAGGGGGGGGCCTAAGCCAGTACTTC; cdr3_aa: CASSGGGGLSQYF
v_call: TRBV19; d_call: TRBD1; j_call: TRBJ1-1; clone_size: -; cdr3_nt: TGTGCCAGTAGTTCCAGGGGGCGGAGGACTGAAGCTTTCTTT; cdr3_aa: CASSSRGRRTEAFF
v_call: TRBV7-2; d_call: -; j_call: TRBJ2-1; clone_size: -; cdr3_nt: TGTGCCAGCAGCTTATACCCTAGACAGGTTAGCTCCTACAATGAGCAGTTCTTC; cdr3_aa: CASSLYPRQVSSYNEQFF
v_call: TRBV7-6; d_call: TRBD1; j_call: TRBJ2-5; clone_size: -; cdr3_nt: TGTGCCAGCAGCTCCTGGACAGGGGCGGCAGAGACCCAGTACTTC; cdr3_aa: CASSSWTGAAETQYF
v_call: TRBV5-1; d_call: TRBD1; j_call: TRBJ1-1; clone_size: -; cdr3_nt: TGCGCCAGCAGCTCGCCAACCGACAGGGTGGTGACTGAAGCTTTCTTT; cdr3_aa: CASSSPTDRVVTEAFF
v_call: TRBV7-9; d_call: -; j_call: TRBJ2-7; clone_size: -; cdr3_nt: TGTGCCAGCAGCTTAAAAGGGACACTATACGAGCAGTACTTC; cdr3_aa: CASSLKGTLYEQYF